This T cell receptor (beta chain) originates from a study of cytomegalovirus exposure and HLA in healthy donors. In the PCR, 60 Vbeta and 13 Jbeta primers were used. Under the authors' procedure: In a later analysis, tens of millions of unique TCR beta chains included roughly 11 million shared by two or more donors. Profiling relied on immunoSEQ multiplex PCR, and the TCRdb table lists in-frame clones only, not all of them. The V and J calls and clone size were taken over from that table, and D and trimming were inferred from the DNA. The sample carries a few hundred thousand clones, 80% recorded once. This clone was counted between two and nine times. The germline V and J ends were trimmed by 3 bases and 5 bases, with 13 bases remaining between them. CDR1 is MNHEY, CDR2 SVGAGI, per germline. This CDR3 has 14 residues.

The sequencing sample was made of PBMCs. V and J are TRBV6-5 and TRBJ1-1; a weak D match, TRBD1 (6 bases). The origin of this receptor is a girl aged 2 to 10 in good health and CMV-seronegative. CDR3 DNA sequence: TGTGCCAGCAGTTATTTACAGGGTGGGACTGAAGCTTTCTTT. This encodes CASSYLQGGTEAFF.